Here is one TCR beta chain with its context. What it binds is not known. CDR1 SEHNR and CDR2 FQNEAQ come from the germline V gene (reference sequence). The CDR3 sequence is 17 residues long. The libraries of TRB cDNA were prepared using 5' RACE with UMI labels. TCRdb derives one entry per CDR3 protein from the 5' RACE reads, leaving out DNA. This repertoire includes some 130,000 distinct CDR3 sequences. These data belong to a study of CXCR3-negative and CXCR3-positive naive CD8 T cells. Regarding the study as a whole: Diversity in memory CD8+ cells fell much lower than the comparably high levels seen in both naive subsets. More hydrophobic TRB CDR3s occurred in CXCR3-positive than in CXCR3-negative naive cells.

By phenotype, naive CD8+ T cells were CD45RO-CCR7+CD27+CD95-. The sequence derives from a human donor in good health. Some clones in this sample may be carry-over from other donors' samples. The chain uses TRBV7-9 and TRBJ2-1; absent DNA, TCRdb's TRBD2 call cannot be checked. Sequencing was done on a sample of naive CXCR3+ CD8+ T cells from blood. Described subset: CD45RO-CCR7+CD27+CD95- naive CD8+ T cells expressing CXCR3 (TNR3+). Here the CDR3 reads CASSLLPPGLAENEQFF.